This is a list of T cell receptor beta chains from one sample in a study of T cell changes during pregnancy in multiple sclerosis. Method: immunoSEQ multiplex PCR; TCRdb's copy keeps in-frame clones and lacks some. The sample holds 35,000 to 45,000 clones, almost 90% seen once. The source was peripheral blood, collected in the second trimester of pregnancy. Receptors originate from a female donor in good health, enrolled as a control in a pregnancy study. Both conserved end residues are part of each CDR3. D genes are given only for firm matches. Clone size is not always given. Where it is, it says once, few, many or a class for expanded clones.

V: TRBV2
D: -
length: 16
J: TRBJ1-3
size: -
CDR3: CASSEAGQGLENTIYF
DNA: TGTGCCAGCAGTGAAGCTGGTCAGGGTTTGGAAAACACCATATATTTT

V: TRBV6-1
D: -
length: 15
J: TRBJ1-1
size: -
CDR3: CASSEIQSGTYEAFF
DNA: TGTGCCAGCAGTGAGATACAGAGCGGGACCTACGAAGCTTTCTTT

V: TRBV19
D: TRBD2
length: 15
J: TRBJ2-1
size: -
CDR3: CASSMGGSDSDEQFF
DNA: TGTGCCAGTAGTATGGGCGGGAGTGATTCGGATGAGCAGTTCTTC

V: TRBV5-5
D: -
length: 14
J: TRBJ1-1
size: -
CDR3: CASSLGPPNTEAFF
DNA: TGTGCCAGCAGCTTGGGGCCCCCTAACACTGAAGCTTTCTTT

V: TRBV6-6
D: -
length: 15
J: TRBJ2-2
size: -
CDR3: CASSYKATGGGELFF
DNA: TGTGCCAGCAGTTACAAGGCCACCGGAGGGGGGGAGCTGTTTTTT

V: TRBV9
D: TRBD1
length: 16
J: TRBJ2-2
size: -
CDR3: CASSVDRGVMSGELFF
DNA: TGTGCCAGCAGCGTAGACAGGGGGGTTATGTCCGGGGAGCTGTTTTTT

V: TRBV6-5
D: -
length: 15
J: TRBJ2-7
size: once
CDR3: CASSYSSAGSYEQYF
DNA: TGTGCCAGCAGTTACTCGAGCGCGGGGAGCTACGAGCAGTACTTC

V: TRBV6-6
D: -
length: 10
J: TRBJ2-1
size: -
CDR3: CASREDEQFF
DNA: TGTGCCAGCAGAGAGGATGAGCAGTTCTTC

V: TRBV6-1
D: TRBD1
length: 15
J: TRBJ2-7
size: once
CDR3: CAGSDRDRGSYEQYF
DNA: TGTGCCGGCAGTGACCGGGACAGGGGTTCCTACGAGCAGTACTTC

V: TRBV9
D: -
length: 14
J: TRBJ2-1
size: -
CDR3: CASSRGSSYNEQFF
DNA: TGTGCCAGCTCCCGGGGGAGCTCCTACAATGAGCAGTTCTTC

V: TRBV13
D: TRBD1
length: 14
J: TRBJ2-1
size: -
CDR3: CASSEDRAPNEQFF
DNA: TGTGCCAGCAGCGAAGACAGGGCTCCGAATGAGCAGTTCTTC

V: TRBV6-1
D: -
length: 18
J: TRBJ1-5
size: -
CDR3: CASSEALAASYSNQPQHF
DNA: TGTGCCAGCAGTGAAGCGCTAGCGGCCTCTTATAGCAATCAGCCCCAGCATTTT

V: TRBV14
D: -
length: 13
J: TRBJ1-1
size: -
CDR3: CASSQHKNTEAFF
DNA: TGTGCCAGCAGCCAGCACAAGAACACTGAAGCTTTCTTT

V: TRBV15
D: TRBD2
length: 14
J: TRBJ2-7
size: -
CDR3: CATSGGLAGDGQYF
DNA: TGTGCCACCAGCGGGGGACTAGCGGGAGACGGGCAGTACTTC

V: TRBV4-3
D: -
length: 18
J: TRBJ1-2
size: -
CDR3: CASSQDIMNSGFYYGYTF
DNA: TGCGCCAGCAGCCAAGATATAATGAACTCAGGATTTTACTATGGCTACACCTTC

V: TRBV14
D: -
length: 14
J: TRBJ2-1
size: -
CDR3: CASSLGGGLERQFF
DNA: TGTGCCAGCAGCCTGGGAGGAGGCCTCGAAAGGCAGTTCTTC

V: TRBV30
D: -
length: 15
J: TRBJ1-1
size: few
CDR3: CAWGLRTGGGTEAFF
DNA: TGTGCCTGGGGTCTTAGGACGGGGGGTGGCACTGAAGCTTTCTTT

V: TRBV5-1
D: TRBD1
length: 14
J: TRBJ1-1
size: -
CDR3: CASSQGQKNTEAFF
DNA: TGCGCCAGCAGCCAGGGACAGAAGAACACTGAAGCTTTCTTT

V: TRBV28
D: TRBD2
length: 15
J: TRBJ2-5
size: -
CDR3: CASSLPLAGTETQYF
DNA: TGTGCCAGCAGTTTACCGTTAGCGGGGACGGAGACCCAGTACTTC

V: TRBV6-5
D: TRBD2
length: 15
J: TRBJ2-3
size: -
CDR3: CASRHGAGVTDTQYF
DNA: TGTGCCAGCAGGCACGGGGCGGGGGTCACAGATACGCAGTATTTT

V: TRBV6-5
D: -
length: 16
J: TRBJ1-1
size: few
CDR3: CASSYNNRAGNTEAFF
DNA: TGTGCCAGCAGTTATAACAACAGGGCAGGGAACACTGAAGCTTTCTTT

V: TRBV5-4
D: -
length: 15
J: TRBJ1-5
size: -
CDR3: CASSPGVGGNQPQHF
DNA: TGTGCCAGCAGCCCCGGAGTAGGGGGAAATCAGCCCCAGCATTTT

V: TRBV19
D: TRBD1
length: 14
J: TRBJ1-1
size: -
CDR3: CASSRQGTFAEAFF
DNA: TGTGCCAGTAGTCGACAGGGGACGTTCGCTGAAGCTTTCTTT

V: TRBV9
D: -
length: 14
J: TRBJ1-2
size: -
CDR3: CASSVGGQGLNYTF
DNA: TGTGCCAGCAGCGTAGGGGGGCAGGGTCTAAACTACACCTTC

V: TRBV5-6
D: -
length: 17
J: TRBJ2-3
size: -
CDR3: CASSSLFTASNTDTQYF
DNA: TGTGCCAGCAGCTCCCTTTTTACAGCCTCAAACACAGATACGCAGTATTTT

V: TRBV10-3
D: TRBD2
length: 18
J: TRBJ2-3
size: -
CDR3: CAISESETSGENTDTQYF
DNA: TGTGCCATCAGTGAGTCCGAGACTAGCGGGGAAAACACAGATACGCAGTATTTT

V: TRBV18
D: -
length: 15
J: TRBJ2-1
size: once
CDR3: CASSPSALTYNEQFF
DNA: TGTGCCAGCTCACCATCTGCGCTTACCTACAATGAGCAGTTCTTC

V: TRBV30
D: -
length: 13
J: TRBJ1-5
size: -
CDR3: CAWSDGVDQPQHF
DNA: TGTGCCTGGAGTGATGGAGTGGATCAGCCCCAGCATTTT

V: TRBV5-4
D: -
length: 16
J: TRBJ2-3
size: once
CDR3: CASSSRPGLGTDTQYF
DNA: TGTGCCAGCAGCTCAAGACCGGGACTCGGCACAGATACGCAGTATTTT

V: TRBV27
D: -
length: 14
J: TRBJ1-5
size: -
CDR3: CASSLSGGNQPQHF
DNA: TGTGCCAGCAGTTTGTCCGGAGGCAATCAGCCCCAGCATTTT

V: TRBV11-3
D: TRBD1
length: 17
J: TRBJ2-4
size: -
CDR3: CASSLGRTGVAKNIQYF
DNA: TGTGCCAGCAGCTTAGGGCGGACAGGGGTAGCCAAAAACATTCAGTACTTC

V: TRBV25-1
D: -
length: 15
J: TRBJ1-6
size: few
CDR3: CASSERGSYNSPLHF
DNA: TGTGCCAGCAGTGAAAGGGGGTCCTATAATTCACCCCTCCACTTT

V: TRBV10-3
D: -
length: 15
J: TRBJ2-3
size: -
CDR3: CAISESLGGGYTQYF
DNA: TGTGCCATCAGTGAGTCGCTAGGAGGTGGATATACGCAGTATTTT

V: TRBV27
D: -
length: 14
J: TRBJ2-7
size: -
CDR3: CASSLRAGSYEQYF
DNA: TGTGCCAGCAGTTTAAGAGCGGGTTCCTACGAGCAGTACTTC

V: TRBV18
D: TRBD2
length: 19
J: TRBJ2-3
size: once
CDR3: CASSGVSSGKSNSTDTQYF
DNA: TGTGCCAGCTCAGGCGTATCTAGCGGGAAAAGCAATAGCACAGATACGCAGTATTTT

V: TRBV7-6
D: -
length: 15
J: TRBJ2-7
size: -
CDR3: CASSQGRGSGYEQYF
DNA: TGTGCCAGCAGCCAGGGGAGAGGGTCAGGTTACGAGCAGTACTTC

V: TRBV19
D: -
length: 14
J: TRBJ1-1
size: -
CDR3: CASSIAKMNTEAFF
DNA: TGTGCCAGTAGTATAGCAAAAATGAACACTGAAGCTTTCTTT

V: TRBV4-3
D: TRBD2
length: 16
J: TRBJ2-7
size: -
CDR3: CASSQGPRAGGLEQYF
DNA: TGCGCCAGCAGCCAAGGCCCCCGGGCGGGGGGGCTCGAGCAGTACTTC

V: TRBV6-6
D: -
length: 15
J: TRBJ1-4
size: -
CDR3: CASSPPGATNEKLFF
DNA: TGTGCCAGCAGCCCTCCGGGAGCAACTAATGAAAAACTGTTTTTT

V: TRBV18
D: -
length: 13
J: TRBJ2-7
size: -
CDR3: CASSPRQSYEQYF
DNA: TGTGCCAGCTCACCACGGCAGTCCTACGAGCAGTACTTC

V: TRBV29-1
D: -
length: 14
J: TRBJ2-1
size: -
CDR3: CSVEAGRSYNEQFF
DNA: TGCAGCGTTGAGGCCGGGAGATCCTACAATGAGCAGTTCTTC

V: TRBV30
D: -
length: 17
J: TRBJ1-5
size: -
CDR3: CAWSSPHREGSNQPQHF
DNA: TGTGCCTGGAGTTCACCCCACAGGGAGGGAAGCAATCAGCCCCAGCATTTT

V: TRBV7-2
D: TRBD2
length: 15
J: TRBJ2-1
size: -
CDR3: CASSLAGGLSNEQFF
DNA: TGTGCCAGCAGCTTGGCGGGGGGGCTTAGCAATGAGCAGTTCTTC

V: TRBV5-8
D: -
length: 14
J: TRBJ1-2
size: -
CDR3: CASSLAEHLYGYTF
DNA: TGTGCCAGCAGCTTGGCCGAACATCTCTATGGCTACACCTTC

V: TRBV9
D: -
length: 14
J: TRBJ2-1
size: -
CDR3: CASSWRAENNEQFF
DNA: TGTGCCAGCAGCTGGAGGGCCGAGAACAATGAGCAGTTCTTC

V: TRBV4-3
D: -
length: 13
J: TRBJ1-2
size: -
CDR3: CASSQAPGGGYTF
DNA: TGCGCCAGCAGCCAAGCCCCGGGGGGTGGCTACACCTTC

V: TRBV30
D: -
length: 15
J: TRBJ2-1
size: -
CDR3: CAWSVQPGTYNEQFF
DNA: TGTGCCTGGAGTGTACAACCAGGAACCTACAATGAGCAGTTCTTC

V: TRBV5-6
D: TRBD1
length: 12
J: TRBJ1-1
size: -
CDR3: CASEGQGSEAFF
DNA: TGTGCCAGCGAGGGACAGGGGTCTGAAGCTTTCTTT

V: TRBV19
D: -
length: 14
J: TRBJ2-1
size: -
CDR3: CASSISQLSMGQFF
DNA: TGTGCCAGTAGTATATCACAGTTGTCTATGGGGCAGTTCTTC

V: TRBV7-2
D: TRBD2
length: 14
J: TRBJ2-7
size: -
CDR3: CASSESGGAYEQYF
DNA: TGTGCCAGCTCCGAAAGCGGGGGGGCCTACGAGCAGTACTTC

V: TRBV18
D: -
length: 15
J: TRBJ1-2
size: -
CDR3: CASSPPGGGGYGYTF
DNA: TGTGCCAGCTCACCACCGGGCGGGGGTGGCTATGGCTACACCTTC

V: TRBV12-5
D: -
length: 10
J: TRBJ1-5
size: few
CDR3: CASAGQPQHF
DNA: TGTGCTAGTGCCGGGCAGCCCCAGCATTTT

V: TRBV19
D: -
length: 15
J: TRBJ1-1
size: -
CDR3: CASSPQTVRNTEAFF
DNA: TGTGCCAGTAGTCCGCAGACAGTTCGGAACACTGAAGCTTTCTTT

V: TRBV5-6
D: -
length: 13
J: TRBJ2-7
size: -
CDR3: CASSLAPFYEQYF
DNA: TGTGCCAGCAGCTTGGCCCCTTTCTACGAGCAGTACTTC

V: TRBV30
D: TRBD1
length: 16
J: TRBJ1-2
size: once
CDR3: CAWNVAGTGAHYGYTF
DNA: TGTGCCTGGAACGTTGCGGGAACAGGGGCCCACTATGGCTACACCTTC

V: TRBV10-3
D: TRBD1
length: 16
J: TRBJ1-1
size: once
CDR3: CAISGRQGALDTEAFF
DNA: TGTGCCATCAGTGGACGGCAGGGGGCGCTGGACACTGAAGCTTTCTTT

V: TRBV7-9
D: TRBD1
length: 19
J: TRBJ1-4
size: once
CDR3: CASSLGGQAFLSTNEKLFF
DNA: TGTGCCAGCAGCTTAGGGGGACAGGCGTTTCTCTCAACTAATGAAAAACTGTTTTTT

V: TRBV6-5
D: -
length: 15
J: TRBJ1-5
size: -
CDR3: CASSPLGGANQPQHF
DNA: TGTGCCAGCAGCCCCCTTGGGGGGGCGAATCAGCCCCAGCATTTT

V: TRBV4-1
D: -
length: 14
J: TRBJ2-5
size: -
CDR3: CASSQAVFQETQYF
DNA: TGCGCCAGCAGCCAAGCGGTGTTCCAAGAGACCCAGTACTTC